The clone carrying this T cell receptor beta chain occurred once. Its antigen is not known. The assay was immunoSEQ multiplex PCR, and TCRdb's table has in-frame clones only and misses some. The table has more than 1,200,000 clones, approximately 98.5% seen once. The germline V gene has CDR1 LGHNA and CDR2 YSLEER. CDR3 length: 15 residues. V lost 5 bases and J 6 bases, leaving 16 bases between the germline ends. The sample is drawn from a study of shared clonotypes between healthy human individuals. General observations from the study: Around 5.4% of naive CD4 clonotypes were common to several donors.

The V call is TRBV4-3, the J call TRBJ2-2; D perhaps matches TRBD1 (6 bases). Material for sequencing was naive CD4+ T cells sorted from blood. Stated subset: CD45RA+ positively selected. This clonotype originated in a man aged 30 to 39 in good health. The CDR3 nucleotides read TGCGCCAGCAGCAATGGGGGCAGATTCCCCGGGGAGCTGTTTTTT. This sequence encodes CASSNGGRFPGELFF.